This TCR beta chain is drawn from a study of T cell changes during pregnancy in multiple sclerosis (dated by TCRdb to between 2018 and 2021). Some background on the complete study: The study examined how the T cell repertoire changed over the course of pregnancy in women with multiple sclerosis.

The library was obtained by the immunoSEQ multiplex PCR assay. Drawn from immuneACCESS, this table holds only the in-frame rearrangements with V and J called that TCRdb kept. Clones are partly lost; checked studies trace under half to an unresolved V gene and leave the rest unexplained. The sample table shows roughly 70,000 clones, and roughly nine tenths are seen once. The ten largest clones take up approximately 3.3% of the sample. Via the germline V gene (reference sequence), CDR1 is WNHNN and CDR2 SYGVQD. The CDR3, cysteine through phenylalanine, is 12 amino acids long. Of the read, only the CDR3 DNA is kept; its 36 bases are in frame from base 1. Trimming removed 10 bases from V and 3 bases from J, leaving 9 bases between the germline ends. This clone was recorded a few times. The target of this receptor is not known. No much larger clone exists at a distance of one base, and base qualities are not known.

The V and J segments used are TRBV10-1 and TRBJ2-2; a weak D assignment points to TRBD2 (5 bases agree). The sequencing used peripheral blood, collected before pregnancy. This receptor was obtained from a female donor with multiple sclerosis, enrolled in a pregnancy study. The CDR3: CATGKDTGELFF. The DNA sequence is TGCGCCACCGGGAAGGACACCGGGGAGCTGTTTTTT.